This paragraph covers one T cell receptor (beta chain) sequence. The target antigen is unknown. This sample is drawn from a study of cytomegalovirus exposure and HLA in healthy donors. Trimming stripped 3 bases from V and 0 bases from J, with 14 bases between. From germline, CDR1 is KGHSH and CDR2 LQKENI. The CDR3 runs 16 residues. Findings and limits, study-wide: In a later analysis, V- and J-gene trimming of beta chains associated with a DCLRE1C missense variant, replicated independently. An Asian-associated ancestry cluster reportedly showed fewer N-insertions than the roughly 670-donor mean in a later analysis.

With 60 Vbeta and 13 Jbeta primers, the PCR was carried out. Some clones are missing from TCRdb's copy, which holds only in-frame ones; the method was immunoSEQ multiplex PCR. Among some 150,000 clones listed, about 72% were seen once. This receptor was identified in a man aged 30 to 39 in good health and CMV-seropositive. This chain uses TRBV18 with TRBJ1-2, with D tentatively TRBD1 (5 bases). The sequencing sample was made of PBMCs. The CDR3 is CASSPEGAGSNYGYTF. For the CDR3, the DNA is TGTGCCAGCTCACCCGAAGGGGCAGGATCTAACTATGGCTACACCTTC. Combining the CDR3 with reference TRBV18 and TRBJ1-2 gives the whole variable domain NAGVMQNPRHLVRRRGQEARLRCSPMKGHSHVYWYRQLPEEGLKFMVYLQKENIIDESGMPKERFSAEFPKEGPSILRIQQVVRGDSAAYFCASSPEGAGSNYGYTFGSGTRLTVV.